The clone carrying this TCR beta chain has at least ten counts. What it binds is not known. The source of the sample is a study of T-cell reconstitution after alpha-beta-depleted transplantation in children. General observations from the study: There were some patients whose high TCRbeta diversity at day 60 came from surviving recipient T cells and thymic progenitors. T-cell counts and diversity at one year following transplant were attributed mainly to newly produced T cells.

Unique molecular identifiers tagged the TCRbeta library. MiXCR, applied by TCRdb to the PCR reads, yields one record per CDR3 protein. Of around 700,000 distinct CDR3 sequences in the sample, less than 15% were seen once. Germline loops: CDR1 DFQATT, CDR2 SNEGSKA (reference sequence). The CDR3 is made up of 15 amino acids. This chain links TRBV20-1 with TRBJ2-1; 12 nucleotides match TRBD2. The receptor's source is a girl aged 2 to 9 with congenital amegakaryocytic thrombocytopenia, due to receive a stem cell transplant. This material consisted of PBMCs, taken before TCRalphabeta/CD19-depleted stem cell transplant. This CDR3 is CSAETSGSPYNEQFF. The CDR3 DNA follows: TGCAGCGCCGAGACTAGCGGGAGCCCCTACAATGAGCAGTTCTTC.